Listed below are T cell receptor beta chains from one sample, sequenced in a study of regulatory T cells in long-lasting Graves disease. TCRdb processed the multiplex PCR reads anew with MiXCR; each CDR3 protein has one entry. In the table there are some 220,000 distinct CDR3 sequences, around 20% of which are singletons. In addition, the sample was reused for a study of T cells in Graves' hyperthyroidism and ophthalmopathy.

Here the sequenced sample was peripheral blood mononuclear cells (PBMCs), taken at new diagnosis, from a patient treated with antithyroid drugs. These receptors were obtained from a woman under 40 with Graves disease. Both conserved end residues are part of each CDR3. The order of the fields is CDR3 length, clone size, D gene, V gene, J gene, CDR3 protein, CDR3 DNA. The D gene is left open where the match is weak. Size is stated for part of the rows, as once, few or many counts, or as a class when the clone is expanded.

13	.	TRBD1	TRBV11-2	TRBJ1-2	CASSSDRVNGYTF	TGTGCCAGCAGCTCTGACAGGGTAAATGGCTACACCTTC
14	many	.	TRBV12-3/TRBV12-4	TRBJ1-4	CASSFAGVSEKLFF	TGTGCCAGCAGTTTTGCGGGGGTTAGTGAAAAACTGTTTTTT
14	many	.	TRBV19	TRBJ1-1	CASSEQQGWTEAFF	TGTGCCAGTAGTGAACAACAGGGTTGGACTGAAGCTTTCTTT
16	many	TRBD2	TRBV7-8	TRBJ2-2	CASSLGLAAPNGELFF	TGTGCCAGCAGCTTGGGGCTAGCGGCCCCCAACGGGGAGCTGTTTTTT
15	many	TRBD1	TRBV2	TRBJ1-2	CASSAPQGAVYGYTF	TGTGCCAGCAGTGCGCCCCAGGGGGCGGTCTATGGCTACACCTTC
15	many	TRBD1	TRBV12-3/TRBV12-4	TRBJ1-2	CASSLSGQGLGGYTF	TGTGCCAGCAGTTTATCGGGACAGGGACTGGGTGGCTACACCTTC
18	many	.	TRBV2	TRBJ2-1	CASSEARGWGANYNEQFF	TGTGCCAGCAGTGAAGCGCGGGGTTGGGGGGCCAACTACAATGAGCAGTTCTTC
15	many	TRBD1	TRBV9	TRBJ1-2	CASSVVGTGYYGYTF	TGTGCCAGCAGCGTAGTTGGGACAGGATACTATGGCTACACCTTC
16	few	TRBD1	TRBV4-1	TRBJ1-4	CASSPGQGGLNEKLFF	TGCGCCAGCAGCCCGGGACAGGGGGGGCTTAATGAAAAACTGTTTTTT
13	.	.	TRBV18	TRBJ1-1	CASSPGEGTEAFF	TGTGCCAGCTCACCTGGGGAAGGCACTGAAGCTTTCTTT
16	many	.	TRBV24-1	TRBJ2-5	CATSEGRTTTQETQYF	TGTGCCACCAGTGAGGGTAGAACGACGACTCAAGAGACCCAGTACTTC
15	.	TRBD2	TRBV27	TRBJ2-1	CASSPRAGVGNEQFF	TGTGCCAGCAGTCCGCGAGCGGGAGTGGGGAATGAGCAGTTCTTC
15	.	TRBD2	TRBV28	TRBJ2-3	CASRLATTSTDTQYF	TGTGCCAGCAGACTAGCGACGACTAGCACAGATACGCAGTATTTT
13	many	TRBD1	TRBV29-1	TRBJ1-2	CSVVGTGNYGYTF	TGCAGCGTTGTGGGGACAGGGAACTATGGCTACACCTTC
14	many	.	TRBV3-1	TRBJ2-7	CASSQARWGPEQYF	TGTGCCAGCAGCCAAGCTCGGTGGGGTCCCGAGCAGTACTTC
11	many	.	TRBV18	TRBJ2-1	CASSPKDEQFF	TGTGCCAGCTCACCGAAAGATGAGCAGTTCTTC
14	many	TRBD1	TRBV7-2	TRBJ2-7	CASSSGQAINEQYF	TGTGCCAGCAGCTCAGGACAGGCGATAAACGAGCAGTACTTC
13	many	.	TRBV7-2	TRBJ1-5	CASSSQAHQPQHF	TGTGCCAGCAGCTCACAGGCCCATCAGCCCCAGCATTTT
13	few	.	TRBV9	TRBJ2-2	CASSVELTGELFF	TGTGCCAGCAGCGTAGAGCTCACCGGGGAGCTGTTTTTT
16	many	.	TRBV2	TRBJ1-3	CASTPIHTSSGNTIYF	TGTGCCAGCACCCCAATTCACACTTCCTCTGGAAACACCATATATTTT
19	many	.	TRBV7-6	TRBJ2-3	CASSSKRYKSGPTTDTQYF	TGTGCCAGCAGTTCAAAAAGGTACAAGAGTGGACCGACCACAGATACGCAGTATTTT
17	many	.	TRBV6-1	TRBJ1-1	CASIKAGFEIGDTEAFF	TGTGCCAGCATAAAGGCGGGTTTTGAGATTGGGGACACTGAAGCTTTCTTT
14	many	TRBD1	TRBV12-3/TRBV12-4	TRBJ2-5	CASSRTGAGETQYF	TGTGCCAGCAGTCGGACAGGGGCCGGTGAGACCCAGTACTTC
16	many	TRBD2	TRBV5-1	TRBJ2-3	CASSLGLAEGIDTQYF	TGTGCCAGCAGCTTGGGCCTAGCGGAGGGCATAGATACGCAGTATTTT
15	many	TRBD1	TRBV30	TRBJ1-2	CAWSPTGGPNYGYTF	TGTGCCTGGAGCCCCACAGGGGGCCCTAACTATGGCTACACCTTC
14	.	.	TRBV28	TRBJ2-7	CASSLTQSSYEQYF	TGTGCCAGCAGTTTAACCCAGAGCTCCTACGAGCAGTACTTC
13	many	.	TRBV7-9	TRBJ1-1	CASSFQRDSEAFF	TGTGCCAGCAGCTTCCAGCGGGATTCTGAAGCTTTCTTT
13	many	.	TRBV12-3/TRBV12-4	TRBJ2-5	CASTGGQEETQYF	TGTGCCAGCACCGGGGGCCAGGAGGAGACCCAGTACTTC
13	few	.	TRBV15	TRBJ1-2	CATSLTGDYGYTF	TGTGCCACCAGCTTGACAGGTGATTATGGCTACACCTTC
13	many	.	TRBV20-1	TRBJ2-1	CSASVLLGAEQFF	TGCAGTGCTAGCGTTTTGCTAGGGGCTGAGCAGTTCTTC
15	many	TRBD2	TRBV20-1	TRBJ2-3	CSARDPSGGTDTQYF	TGCAGTGCTAGAGACCCTAGCGGGGGAACAGATACGCAGTATTTT
18	.	TRBD2	TRBV18	TRBJ2-1	CASSLKAVTSGTNNEQFF	TGTGCCAGCTCATTAAAGGCCGTGACTAGCGGGACCAACAATGAGCAGTTCTTC
16	many	.	TRBV25-1	TRBJ2-1	CASSELDIAGNNEQFF	TGTGCCAGCAGTGAATTAGATATTGCGGGGAACAATGAGCAGTTCTTC
15	many	TRBD1	TRBV30	TRBJ1-4	CAWSAGQAIVEKLFF	TGTGCCTGGAGTGCTGGACAGGCAATCGTCGAAAAACTGTTTTTT
12	many	TRBD1	TRBV29-1	TRBJ2-5	CSVARGQETQYF	TGCAGCGTCGCCAGGGGGCAAGAGACCCAGTACTTC
10	many	.	TRBV30	TRBJ1-2	CAWRGGGYTF	TGTGCCTGGAGGGGAGGAGGCTACACCTTC
13	many	.	TRBV2	TRBJ2-5	CASSGSVGETQYF	TGTGCCAGCAGTGGGTCCGTCGGAGAGACCCAGTACTTC
16	few	TRBD1	TRBV28	TRBJ1-5	CASSSRQGQSGQPQHF	TGTGCCAGCAGTTCTAGACAGGGACAATCAGGTCAGCCCCAGCATTTT
15	many	.	TRBV19	TRBJ1-1	CASSGTARGGVEAFF	TGTGCCAGTAGTGGCACAGCCCGAGGTGGGGTTGAAGCTTTCTTT
15	many	.	TRBV20-1	TRBJ1-5	CSAHRPGHSNQPQHF	TGCAGTGCCCATCGCCCAGGCCATAGCAATCAGCCCCAGCATTTT
16	many	TRBD1	TRBV2	TRBJ1-5	CASHPLAGGLNQPQHF	TGTGCCAGCCACCCCCTGGCAGGGGGCCTTAATCAGCCCCAGCATTTT
14	many	TRBD1	TRBV6-1	TRBJ2-7	CASTTPQGAGEQYF	TGTGCCAGCACCACCCCCCAGGGGGCGGGGGAGCAGTACTTC
14	many	.	TRBV9	TRBJ1-3	CASSVDLSGNTIYF	TGTGCCAGCAGCGTAGACCTCTCTGGAAACACCATATATTTT
17	many	TRBD1	TRBV28	TRBJ1-2	CASSLREGGEDFYGYTF	TGTGCCAGCAGTTTACGTGAAGGGGGCGAGGATTTCTATGGCTACACCTTC
13	many	.	TRBV30	TRBJ2-7	CAWTLTKGWEQYF	TGTGCCTGGACCCTAACCAAGGGGTGGGAGCAGTACTTC
15	many	.	TRBV24-1	TRBJ2-5	CATSDWAQGSETQYF	TGTGCCACCAGTGATTGGGCACAGGGCTCGGAGACCCAGTACTTC
14	.	.	TRBV2	TRBJ2-4	CASSGGSFENIQYF	TGTGCCAGCAGTGGGGGTAGCTTTGAGAACATTCAGTACTTC
14	many	.	TRBV6-1	TRBJ1-6	CASSPTGTGSPLHF	TGTGCCAGCAGCCCAACGGGGACCGGATCACCCCTCCACTTT
12	many	.	TRBV7-9	TRBJ2-1	CASSRQYNEQFF	TGTGCCAGCAGCCGACAGTACAATGAGCAGTTCTTC
16	.	.	TRBV4-1	TRBJ1-2	CASSQESGGVYYGYTF	TGCGCCAGCAGCCAAGAATCTGGGGGAGTCTACTATGGCTACACCTTC
13	.	.	TRBV20-1	TRBJ1-4	CSANQRLNEKLFF	TGCAGTGCTAATCAGCGGCTAAATGAAAAACTGTTTTTT
14	many	TRBD2	TRBV6-1	TRBJ2-1	CASRVTSVNNEQFF	TGTGCCAGCAGAGTGACTAGCGTAAACAATGAGCAGTTCTTC
14	many	TRBD1	TRBV19	TRBJ1-2	CASSTGQGARGYTF	TGTGCCAGTAGTACCGGACAGGGGGCGCGAGGCTACACCTTC
12	.	.	TRBV5-6	TRBJ2-3	CASSFGRGTQYF	TGTGCCAGCAGCTTCGGCAGAGGTACGCAGTATTTT
16	many	TRBD1	TRBV6-1	TRBJ2-1	CASSGASGQGRTEQFF	TGTGCCAGCAGTGGAGCCTCGGGACAGGGAAGGACTGAGCAGTTCTTC
13	many	.	TRBV7-2	TRBJ1-2	CASSPGAADGYTF	TGTGCCAGCAGTCCCGGGGCAGCGGATGGCTACACCTTC
16	many	TRBD2	TRBV20-1	TRBJ2-5	CSARDRASGNQETQYF	TGCAGTGCTAGAGATCGGGCTAGCGGGAACCAAGAGACCCAGTACTTC
16	many	.	TRBV7-3	TRBJ2-3	CASTTTGQFSTDTQYF	TGTGCCAGCACCACTACCGGGCAGTTTAGCACAGATACGCAGTATTTT
14	many	.	TRBV5-4	TRBJ2-3	CASSLEVFTDTQYF	TGTGCCAGCAGCTTGGAAGTTTTCACAGATACGCAGTATTTT